This paragraph covers one TCR beta chain sequence. Its antigen is still unknown. The sample belongs to a study of cytomegalovirus exposure and HLA in healthy donors. A multiplex PCR was run with 60 Vbeta primers and 13 Jbeta primers. Some clones are missing from TCRdb's copy, which holds only in-frame ones; the method was immunoSEQ multiplex PCR. The sample table includes tens of thousands of clones. Study results and limitations: The study flagged about 150 TCR beta chains as cytomegalovirus-associated.

This clonotype was obtained from a young woman in good health and CMV-seronegative. The sequencing sample was made of PBMCs.

CDR3 bases: TGCAGCGGGACAGGCAGCACAGATACGCAGTATTTT. As protein: CSGTGSTDTQYF. V is TRBV29-1 and J is TRBJ2-3; 7 bases match TRBD1. CDR1 and CDR2 from the germline V gene are SQVTM and ANQGSEA. The CDR3 is 12 residues long. Unmatched junction bases numbered 1, after V lost 7 bases and J lost 0 bases.